The clone carrying this T cell receptor (beta chain) was counted many times. Antigen specificity is unknown. MiXCR, run by TCRdb on the RT-PCR reads, gives a single entry per CDR3 protein. The data contain around 580,000 distinct CDR3 sequences, about 12% of them seen just once; the ten biggest clones take up roughly 10%. This sample stems from a study of response to subunit inactivated influenza vaccine. Study findings and constraints: After each seasonal influenza vaccination, few new T cells are recruited, the authors suggested.

Trimming removed 0 bases from V and 5 bases from J, with 8 bases in between. Germline lookup yields CDR1 SEHNR and CDR2 FQNEAQ (reference sequence). CDR3 length: 13 amino acids. The clonotype originates from a man between 50 and 59 years old who received an inactivated influenza vaccine. The gene calls are TRBV7-9 and TRBJ2-7; possible D gene TRBD1, 5 bases. The sample consisted of PBMCs from blood, taken on the day of vaccination. The CDR3 loop reads CASSLAGVHEQYF. The CDR3 DNA reads TGTGCCAGCAGCTTAGCAGGGGTCCACGAGCAGTACTTC. The whole variable domain, remainder taken from reference TRBV7-9 and TRBJ2-7, is DTGVSQNPRHKITKRGQNVTFRCDPISEHNRLYWYRQTLGQGPEFLTYFQNEAQLEKSRLLSDRFSAERPKGSFSTLEIQRTEQGDSAMYLCASSLAGVHEQYFGPGTRLTVT.